The rows below give T cell receptor beta chains drawn from one sample of a study of PD-L1 blockade in urothelial cancer. The table came from immunoSEQ multiplex PCR; TCRdb's copy has only in-frame clones and leaves some out. This table holds tens of thousands of clones, about 88% found once. The sequencing here drew on PBMCs, taken around atezolizumab (anti-PD-L1) treatment. The origin of the receptors is a donor aged 40 or over with urothelial cancer. Both conserved end residues are part of each CDR3. A D gene is named only where the DNA matches it firmly. Expanded clones get a size class; other rows say once, few or many, or leave the size out.

v_gene	j_gene	d_gene	abundance	CDR3nt	CDR3aa
TRBV2	TRBJ1-3	.	.	TGTGCCAGCAGCTCGGAGGGCAGACACTCTGGAAACACCATATATTTT	CASSSEGRHSGNTIYF
TRBV10-3	TRBJ2-3	.	.	TGTGCCATCAGTGAGTCCGCGGGGGCCTTGCCGCAGTATTTT	CAISESAGALPQYF
TRBV19	TRBJ2-4	TRBD2	.	TGTGCCAGTAATCCGGGACCCATACTAGCGGGGAGAATAGCCAAAAACATTCAGTACTTC	CASNPGPILAGRIAKNIQYF
TRBV18	TRBJ2-7	.	.	TGTGCCAGCTCCCCCAGACCGGACGGGAGCTCCTACGAGCAGTACTTC	CASSPRPDGSSYEQYF
TRBV5-1	TRBJ1-2	.	.	TGCGCCAGCGAGGAGGGGCCGGGCTATGGCTACACCTTC	CASEEGPGYGYTF
TRBV2	TRBJ2-1	.	.	TGTGCCAGCAGTGAATGGGCCCCCTACAATGAGCAGTTCTTC	CASSEWAPYNEQFF
TRBV5-1	TRBJ2-3	TRBD1	.	TGCGCCAGCAGCTTGGAGGTAGGGGGCGCGACAGATACGCAGTATTTT	CASSLEVGGATDTQYF
TRBV19	TRBJ2-2	.	.	TGTGCCAGTAGCCCCTCAGTCACCGGGGAGCTGTTTTTT	CASSPSVTGELFF
TRBV5-4	TRBJ2-3	.	.	TGTGCCAGCAGCTTGGGGCGTAGTAGCCCAGATACGCAGTATTTT	CASSLGRSSPDTQYF
TRBV5-1	TRBJ2-7	TRBD1	.	TGCGCCAGCAGCCTACAGGGGTCCCAGGGCTACGAGCAGTACTTC	CASSLQGSQGYEQYF
TRBV7-9	TRBJ2-7	.	.	TGTGCCAGCAGCTTAGTGTCGGGCTCCTACGAGCAGTACTTC	CASSLVSGSYEQYF
TRBV11-2	TRBJ1-1	.	.	TGTGCCAGCAGCTTAGTTGGCGGGAACACTGAAGCTTTCTTT	CASSLVGGNTEAFF
TRBV5-1	TRBJ2-7	TRBD2	.	TGCGCCAGCAGCTTGGGAGGCCTAGCGGGAGGGGTTTACGAGCAGTACTTC	CASSLGGLAGGVYEQYF
TRBV11-2	TRBJ1-1	.	.	TGTGCCAGCAGCCCCCGACTCTCACGGAACACTGAAGCTTTCTTT	CASSPRLSRNTEAFF
TRBV6-5	TRBJ2-5	TRBD2	.	TGTGCCAGCAGTTACTCGTTGCCAGCGGGAGGGACCCAGTACTTC	CASSYSLPAGGTQYF
TRBV29-1	TRBJ1-2	.	.	TGCAGCGTTCGACAGAACTATGGCTACACCTTC	CSVRQNYGYTF
TRBV4-3	TRBJ2-3	TRBD1	.	TGCGCCAGCAGCCGGGACAGGTCGGGTACGCAGTATTTT	CASSRDRSGTQYF
TRBV27	TRBJ1-2	TRBD1	.	TGTGCCAGCAGGGAACAGGGGGGCTATGGCTACACCTTC	CASREQGGYGYTF
TRBV7-2	TRBJ2-5	.	.	TGTGCCAGCAGCCCCCCTGGGGGGGCCAAGGAGACCCAGTACTTC	CASSPPGGAKETQYF
TRBV5-4	TRBJ2-7	TRBD2	.	TGTGCCAGCAGCTCCGGGGCGGGGGGCCAATACGAGCAGTACTTC	CASSSGAGGQYEQYF
TRBV27	TRBJ2-7	TRBD1	few	TGTGCCAGCAGTTTAGAGGGACAGGGCCTATCCTACGAGCAGTACTTC	CASSLEGQGLSYEQYF
TRBV9	TRBJ2-1	TRBD2	.	TGTGCCAGCAGCGTAGAGGCTAGCGGGAGGAATGAGCAGTTCTTC	CASSVEASGRNEQFF
TRBV7-9	TRBJ1-2	.	.	TGTGCCAGCAGCCCCAGTGATAACTATGGCTACACCTTC	CASSPSDNYGYTF
TRBV27	TRBJ2-3	TRBD2	.	TGTGCCAGCAGTCTAAGGGCCGGTAGCGGGAGGATAGCAGATACGCAGTATTTT	CASSLRAGSGRIADTQYF
TRBV11-3	TRBJ1-4	.	.	TGTGCCAGCAGCTTAGATGCGGGAAAACTGTTTTTT	CASSLDAGKLFF
TRBV7-9	TRBJ2-5	TRBD2	.	TGTGCCAGCAGCCCAGGTCTACTAGCGGGAGTCTCACAAGAGACCCAGTACTTC	CASSPGLLAGVSQETQYF
TRBV7-9	TRBJ2-1	TRBD2	few	TGTGCCACTGGGGGCCCTAGCGGGAGCGGGGATGAGCAGTTCTTC	CATGGPSGSGDEQFF